One sample yielded the 18 T cell receptor beta chains listed below, sequenced in a study of Tregs in tolerant kidney transplant recipients. Related graft donors supplied nonmyeloablative bone marrow transplants, and mixed chimerism was transient. Using immunoSEQ multiplex PCR, the repertoire was profiled, and TCRdb retains in-frame clones only, with some absent. The table includes 40,000 to 50,000 clones, over 85% detected once. Here the sequenced sample was CD8+ T cells from blood (PBMCs), taken 12 months after the transplant. These receptors were taken from a human patient who received a combined kidney and bone marrow transplant. Some T cells may have originated in the graft donor.

V and J are TRBV4-3 and TRBJ1-1; D is possibly TRBD1 (5 bases). Trimming stripped 0 bases from V and 12 bases from J, with 11 bases between. Germline V gene data show CDR1 as LGHNA and CDR2 as YSLEER. The CDR3 totals 12 residues. CDR3 sequence: CASSQDGGRPFF. In DNA form, the CDR3 reads TGCGCCAGCAGCCAAGACGGGGGGAGGCCTTTCTTT.

Written as DNA, the CDR3 is TGTGCCACCAGCAGAACAACCGGGGAGCTGTTTTTT. It codes for CATSRTTGELFF. The chain carries TRBV15 and TRBJ2-2; D uncertain. V lost 2 bases and J 5 bases, leaving 3 bases between the germline ends. Per germline, CDR1 LNHNV and CDR2 YYDKDF (reference sequence). The CDR3 contains 12 residues.

The chain employs TRBV28 and TRBJ2-7, with TRBD1 identical over 9 bases. V gave up 8 bases and J gave up 6 bases; unmatched junction bases: 14. Germline V gene lookup returns CDR1 MDHEN and CDR2 SYDVKM. This CDR3 has 15 amino acids. CDR3 nucleotide sequence: TGTGCCAGCTATACCAAAAGGGACAGGGCGGGCGAGCAGTACTTC. Its translation is CASYTKRDRAGEQYF.

The chain is built from TRBV11-3 and TRBJ2-5; TRBD2 is a possible D gene (5 bases). Per germline, CDR1 SGHNT and CDR2 YENEEA. This CDR3 has 13 residues. Trimming took 8 bases from V and 2 from J, leaving 12 bases between them. The CDR3 here is CASEGSQQETQYF. For the CDR3, the DNA is TGTGCCAGCGAGGGTTCCCAACAAGAGACCCAGTACTTC.

The chain carries TRBV6-5 and TRBJ2-7, with D possibly TRBD2 on 6 matching bases. The CDR3 runs to 14 residues. Trimming removed 2 bases at V and 3 bases at J, with 11 bases between. Germline V gene sequence: CDR1 MNHEY, CDR2 SVGAGI. The CDR3 reads CASSYGGSYYEQYF. Here the CDR3 DNA reads TGTGCCAGCAGTTACGGAGGGTCCTACTACGAGCAGTACTTC.

This clone was picked up one time. The chain is built from TRBV5-4 and TRBJ1-2, with 7 positions matching TRBD1. CDR1 is SGHNT, CDR2 YYREEE, per germline (reference sequence). The CDR3 is 17 amino acids. V gave up 4 bases and J gave up 0 bases; unmatched junction bases: 12. The CDR3 loop reads CASSEIPGQRANYGYTF. In nucleotides, the CDR3 is TGTGCCAGCAGCGAGATTCCGGGACAGCGAGCTAACTATGGCTACACCTTC.

The chain joins TRBV10-3 to TRBJ2-7; 8 bases agree with TRBD1. The germline gives CDR1 ENHRY, CDR2 SYGVKD. The CDR3 sequence is 14 residues long. Losses at the gene ends were 8 bases for V and 3 bases for J; bases not matched to a gene: 9. The CDR3 spells CAILGPGTGYEQYF. Written as DNA, the CDR3 is TGTGCCATCTTGGGGCCCGGGACAGGCTACGAGCAGTACTTC.

This sequence joins TRBV6-1 and TRBJ1-2, with 9 bases identical to TRBD1. The V gene's germline CDR1 is MNHNS and CDR2 SASEGT. The CDR3 extends over 18 amino acids. With 2 bases clipped from V and 7 bases from J, the junction kept 17 bases outside the gene matches. The CDR3 protein is CASSEFPVSWDRAGGYTF. For the CDR3, the DNA is TGTGCCAGCAGTGAATTCCCCGTATCCTGGGACAGGGCAGGTGGCTACACCTTC.

This chain connects TRBV28 to TRBJ2-7; a weak D match, TRBD1 (6 bases). V gave up 3 bases and J gave up 0 bases, with 18 bases separating them. Germline V lookup: CDR1 MDHEN, CDR2 SYDVKM. This CDR3 contains 17 residues. CDR3 region: CASSFTPGQLPSYEQYF. The DNA of the CDR3 is TGTGCCAGCAGTTTCACACCCGGACAGCTACCCTCCTACGAGCAGTACTTC. Full variable domain (remainder filled in from reference TRBV28 and TRBJ2-7): DVKVTQSSRYLVKRTGEKVFLECVQDMDHENMFWYRQDPGLGLRLIYFSYDVKMKEKGDIPEGYSVSREKKERFSLILESASTNQTSMYLCASSFTPGQLPSYEQYFGPGTRLTVT.

The CDR3 protein is CASSVGGLEQYF. CDR3 sequence (DNA): TGTGCCAGCAGCGTAGGAGGGCTTGAGCAGTACTTC. This chain joins TRBV9 and TRBJ2-7; a possible D gene is TRBD2 (5 bases). Trimming took 0 bases from V and 7 from J, leaving 8 bases between them. Germline V CDR1 and CDR2: SGDLS, YYNGEE. The CDR3 contains 12 residues.

The gene calls are TRBV29-1 and TRBJ2-1, with a weak D call TRBD1 (6 bases). Trimming cost V 7 bases and J 3 bases, with 7 bases left between them. Germline V lookup: CDR1 SQVTM, CDR2 ANQGSEA. The CDR3 is 11 residues long. The DNA of the CDR3 is TGCAGCGCGGACAGCTACAATGAGCAGTTCTTC. Translation: CSADSYNEQFF.

This clone has only a few counts. At one end the junction does not follow the germline gene, possibly because of a read error. The rearrangement joins TRBV27 to TRBJ2-7; weak D call: TRBD2 (7 bases). The CDR3 is 12 amino acids. Germline CDR1 is MNHEY and CDR2 is SMNVEV (reference sequence). CDR3 sequence: CASSLRGAVWDF. Here the CDR3 DNA reads TGTGCCAGCAGTTTACGGGGGGCCGTATGGGACTTC.

The chain carries TRBV13 and TRBJ2-7; D not certain. The V gene lost 1 base and the J gene lost 0 bases, with 7 bases spanning the gap. This CDR3 spans 14 amino acids. Germline V gives CDR1 PRHDT, CDR2 FYEKMQ (reference sequence). The CDR3 loop reads CASSLAPISYEQYF. Written as DNA, the CDR3 is TGTGCCAGCAGCTTAGCCCCCATCTCCTACGAGCAGTACTTC. The full variable domain, completed using reference TRBV13 and TRBJ2-7, is AAGVIQSPRHLIKEKRETATLKCYPIPRHDTVYWYQQGPGQDPQFLISFYEKMQSDKGSIPDRFSAQQFSDYHSELNMSSLELGDSALYFCASSLAPISYEQYFGPGTRLTVT.

V gene TRBV4-2 combines with J gene TRBJ2-3; 10 bases fit TRBD2. Germline lookup yields CDR1 LGHNA and CDR2 YNFKEQ. Unmatched junction bases numbered 9, after V lost 0 bases and J lost 0 bases. This CDR3 has 19 amino acids. The CDR3 protein is CASSQESVLAGVSTDTQYF. The CDR3 DNA reads as TGTGCCAGCAGCCAAGAGTCGGTTCTAGCGGGAGTAAGCACAGATACGCAGTATTTT.

The chain combines TRBV28 with TRBJ2-1, with TRBD1 identical over 7 bases. J gave up 1 base and V 2 bases, and 5 bases lay outside the gene matches. This CDR3 is 16 amino acids long. Germline-derived CDR1 and CDR2 are MDHEN and SYDVKM. CDR3 in amino acids: CASSLGTGQSYNEQFF. CDR3 in DNA: TGTGCCAGCAGTTTAGGGACGGGACAGTCCTACAATGAGCAGTTCTTC.

The V call is TRBV7-9, the J call TRBJ2-3; 8 bases agree with TRBD1. With V trimmed by 6 bases and J by 2 bases, 1 base remained unmatched. The CDR3 consists of 13 residues. Germline CDR1 and CDR2: SEHNR and FQNEAQ (reference sequence). CDR3 region: CASRQGVTDTQYF. The CDR3 nucleotides read TGTGCCAGCAGACAGGGGGTCACAGATACGCAGTATTTT. The full variable domain, completed using reference TRBV7-9 and TRBJ2-3, is DTGVSQNPRHKITKRGQNVTFRCDPISEHNRLYWYRQTLGQGPEFLTYFQNEAQLEKSRLLSDRFSAERPKGSFSTLEIQRTEQGDSAMYLCASRQGVTDTQYFGPGTRLTVL.

The genes are TRBV2 and TRBJ2-1; D possibly corresponds to TRBD1 (5 bases). The germline V gene has CDR1 SNHLY and CDR2 FYNNEI. V was cut by 7 bases and J by 1 base, with 14 bases left in between. The CDR3 has 15 residues. In DNA form, the CDR3 reads TGTGCCAGCAAGGGCATACAGGTTTCCTACAATGAGCAGTTCTTC. Translation gives CASKGIQVSYNEQFF.

Worth noting for this clone: A read error may produce the germline difference seen at one junction end. V usage is TRBV5-4 and J usage is TRBJ1-5; tentative D call: TRBD1 (5 bases). The length of the CDR3 is 15 residues. From germline, CDR1 is SGHNT and CDR2 YYREEE (reference sequence). CDR3 protein: CASSPRGGVDQPQHF. CDR3 nucleotides: TGCGCCAGCAGCCCTCGTGGGGGGGTGGATCAGCCCCAGCATTTT.